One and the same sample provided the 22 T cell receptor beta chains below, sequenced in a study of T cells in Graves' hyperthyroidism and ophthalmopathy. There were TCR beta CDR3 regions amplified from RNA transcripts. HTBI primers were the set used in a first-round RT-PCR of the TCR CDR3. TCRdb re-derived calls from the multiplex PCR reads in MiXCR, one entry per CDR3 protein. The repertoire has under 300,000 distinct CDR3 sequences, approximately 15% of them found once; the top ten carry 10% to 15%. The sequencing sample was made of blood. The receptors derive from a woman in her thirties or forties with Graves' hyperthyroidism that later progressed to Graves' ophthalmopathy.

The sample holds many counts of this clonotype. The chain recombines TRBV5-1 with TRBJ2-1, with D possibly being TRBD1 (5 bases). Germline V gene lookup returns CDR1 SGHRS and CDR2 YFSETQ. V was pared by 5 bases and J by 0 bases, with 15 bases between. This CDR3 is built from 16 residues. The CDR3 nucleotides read TGCGCCAGCAGGGTTAACAGGAGCAGCTCCTACAATGAGCAGTTCTTC. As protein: CASRVNRSSSYNEQFF.

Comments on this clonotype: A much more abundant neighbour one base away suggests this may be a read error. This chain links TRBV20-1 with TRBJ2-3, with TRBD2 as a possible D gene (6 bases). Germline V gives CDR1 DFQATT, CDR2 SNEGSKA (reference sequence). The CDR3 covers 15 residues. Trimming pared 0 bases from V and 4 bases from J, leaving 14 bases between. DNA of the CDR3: TGCAGTGCTAGAGATACAGGACTAAATCCAGATACGCAGTATTTT. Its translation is CSARDTGLNPDTQYF.

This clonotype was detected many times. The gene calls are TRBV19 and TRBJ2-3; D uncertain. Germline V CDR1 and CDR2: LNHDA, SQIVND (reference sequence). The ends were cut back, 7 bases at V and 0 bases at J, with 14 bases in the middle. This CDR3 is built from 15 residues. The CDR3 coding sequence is TGTGCCAGTAAGCTTGTGGACGCTAGCACAGATACGCAGTATTTT. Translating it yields CASKLVDASTDTQYF.

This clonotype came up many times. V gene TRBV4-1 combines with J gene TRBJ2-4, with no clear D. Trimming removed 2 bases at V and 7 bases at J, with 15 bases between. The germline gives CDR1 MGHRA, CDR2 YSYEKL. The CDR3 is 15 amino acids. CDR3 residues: CASSQTSVTMNIQYF. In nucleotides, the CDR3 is TGCGCCAGCAGCCAAACGTCGGTGACAATGAACATTCAGTACTTC.

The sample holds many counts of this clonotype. CDR3 in amino acids: CASKGTASSGNTIYF. Written as DNA, the CDR3 is TGTGCCAGCAAGGGGACAGCCAGCTCTGGAAACACCATATATTTT. The chain carries TRBV2 and TRBJ1-3; 7 bases match TRBD1. Germline V gives CDR1 SNHLY, CDR2 FYNNEI. The V gene end was trimmed by 7 bases and the J gene end by 0 bases; junction bases not matched to a gene: 6. The CDR3 has 15 amino acids.

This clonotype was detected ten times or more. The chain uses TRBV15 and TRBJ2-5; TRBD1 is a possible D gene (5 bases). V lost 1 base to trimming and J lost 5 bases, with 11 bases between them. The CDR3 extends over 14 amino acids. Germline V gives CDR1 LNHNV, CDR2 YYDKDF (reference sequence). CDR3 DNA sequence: TGTGCCACCAGCAGAGCGTGGCAGGGCGAGACCCAGTACTTC. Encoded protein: CATSRAWQGETQYF. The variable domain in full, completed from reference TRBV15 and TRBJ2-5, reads DAMVIQNPRYQVTQFGKPVTLSCSQTLNHNVMYWYQQKSSQAPKLLFHYYDKDFNNEADTPDNFQSRRPNTSFCFLDIRSPGLGDTAMYLCATSRAWQGETQYFGPGTRLLVL.

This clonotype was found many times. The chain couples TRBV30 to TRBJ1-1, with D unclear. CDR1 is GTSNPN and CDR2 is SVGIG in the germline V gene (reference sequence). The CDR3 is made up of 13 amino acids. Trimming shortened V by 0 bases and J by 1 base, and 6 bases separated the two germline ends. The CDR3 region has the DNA TGTGCCTGGAGTGTTGGGAGGAACACTGAAGCTTTCTTT. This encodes CAWSVGRNTEAFF. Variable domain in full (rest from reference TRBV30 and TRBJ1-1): SQTIHQWPATLVQPVGSPLSLECTVEGTSNPNLYWYRQAAGRGLQLLFYSVGIGQISSEVPQNLSASRPQDRQFILSSKKLLLSDSGFYLCAWSVGRNTEAFFGQGTRLTVV.

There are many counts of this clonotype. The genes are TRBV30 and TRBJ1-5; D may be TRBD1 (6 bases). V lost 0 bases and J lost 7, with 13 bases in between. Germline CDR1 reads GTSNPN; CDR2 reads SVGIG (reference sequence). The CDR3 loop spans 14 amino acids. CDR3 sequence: CAWSVRGGMQPQHF. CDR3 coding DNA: TGTGCCTGGAGTGTAAGGGGGGGGATGCAGCCCCAGCATTTT. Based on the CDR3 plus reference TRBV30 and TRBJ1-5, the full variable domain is SQTIHQWPATLVQPVGSPLSLECTVEGTSNPNLYWYRQAAGRGLQLLFYSVGIGQISSEVPQNLSASRPQDRQFILSSKKLLLSDSGFYLCAWSVRGGMQPQHFGDGTRLSIL.

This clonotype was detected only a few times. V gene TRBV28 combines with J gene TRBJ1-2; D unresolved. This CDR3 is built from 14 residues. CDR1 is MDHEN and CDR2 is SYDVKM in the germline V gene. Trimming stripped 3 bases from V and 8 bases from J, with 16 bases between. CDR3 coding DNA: TGTGCCAGCAGTTTTCGGCTGAGAGCGGAGGGCTACACCTTC. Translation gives CASSFRLRAEGYTF.

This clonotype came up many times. This chain's CDR3 is CASSRSGGSADTQYF. CDR3 coding DNA: TGTGCCAGCAGCCGGAGCGGGGGGAGCGCAGATACGCAGTATTTT. The V and J genes are TRBV28 and TRBJ2-3, with 9 positions matching TRBD2. Germline lookup yields CDR1 MDHEN and CDR2 SYDVKM. V trimming: 6 bases; J trimming: 4 bases; junction bases outside the gene matches: 8. This CDR3 region has 15 residues.

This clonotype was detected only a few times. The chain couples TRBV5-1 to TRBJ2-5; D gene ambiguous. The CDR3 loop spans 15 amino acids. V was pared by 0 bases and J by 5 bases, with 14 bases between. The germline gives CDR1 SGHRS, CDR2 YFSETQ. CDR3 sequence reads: CASSLGTMGRETQYF. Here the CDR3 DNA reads TGCGCCAGCAGCTTGGGCACAATGGGCCGGGAGACCCAGTACTTC. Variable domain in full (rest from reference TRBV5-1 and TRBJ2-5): KAGVTQTPRYLIKTRGQQVTLSCSPISGHRSVSWYQQTPGQGLQFLFEYFSETQRNKGNFPGRFSGRQFSNSRSEMNVSTLELGDSALYLCASSLGTMGRETQYFGPGTRLLVL.

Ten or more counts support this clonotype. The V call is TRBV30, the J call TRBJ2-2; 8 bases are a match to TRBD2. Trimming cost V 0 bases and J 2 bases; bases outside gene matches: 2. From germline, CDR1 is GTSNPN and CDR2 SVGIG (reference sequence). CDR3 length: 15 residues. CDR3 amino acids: CAWSVLAENTGELFF. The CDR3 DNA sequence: TGTGCCTGGAGTGTACTAGCGGAAAACACCGGGGAGCTGTTTTTT.

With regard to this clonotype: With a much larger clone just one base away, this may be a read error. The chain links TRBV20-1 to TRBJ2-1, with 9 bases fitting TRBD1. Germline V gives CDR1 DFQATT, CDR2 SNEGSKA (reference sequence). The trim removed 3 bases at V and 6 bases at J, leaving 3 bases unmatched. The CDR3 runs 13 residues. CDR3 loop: CSASRDRVNEQFF. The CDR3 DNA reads TGCAGTGCTAGTAGGGACAGGGTCAATGAGCAGTTCTTC.

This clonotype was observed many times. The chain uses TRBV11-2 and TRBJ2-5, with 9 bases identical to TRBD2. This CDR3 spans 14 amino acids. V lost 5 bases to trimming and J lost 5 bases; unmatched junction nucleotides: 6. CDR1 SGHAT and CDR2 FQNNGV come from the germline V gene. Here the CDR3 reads CASSPGLAWETQYF. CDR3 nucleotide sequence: TGTGCCAGCAGCCCGGGACTAGCTTGGGAGACCCAGTACTTC.

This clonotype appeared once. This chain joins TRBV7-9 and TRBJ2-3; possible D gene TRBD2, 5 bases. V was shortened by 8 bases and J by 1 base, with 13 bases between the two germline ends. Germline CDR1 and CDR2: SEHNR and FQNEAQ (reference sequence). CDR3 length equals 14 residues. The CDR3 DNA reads TGTGCCAGCTCTCGCTCGCGGGGCACAGATACGCAGTATTTT. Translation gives CASSRSRGTDTQYF.

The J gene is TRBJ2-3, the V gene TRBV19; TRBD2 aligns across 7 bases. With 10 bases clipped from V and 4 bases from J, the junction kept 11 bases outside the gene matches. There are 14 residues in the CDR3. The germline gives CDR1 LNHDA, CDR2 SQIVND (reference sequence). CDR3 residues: CATSKWEGADTQYF. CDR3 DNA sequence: TGTGCCACCAGTAAGTGGGAGGGCGCAGATACGCAGTATTTT.

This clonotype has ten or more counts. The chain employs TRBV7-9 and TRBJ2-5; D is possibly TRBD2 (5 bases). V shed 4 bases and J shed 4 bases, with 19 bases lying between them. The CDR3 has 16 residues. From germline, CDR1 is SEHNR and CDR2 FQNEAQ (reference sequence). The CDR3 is CASSSPPTTAGETQYF. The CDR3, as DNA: TGTGCCAGCAGCTCACCTCCAACTACGGCGGGAGAGACCCAGTACTTC.

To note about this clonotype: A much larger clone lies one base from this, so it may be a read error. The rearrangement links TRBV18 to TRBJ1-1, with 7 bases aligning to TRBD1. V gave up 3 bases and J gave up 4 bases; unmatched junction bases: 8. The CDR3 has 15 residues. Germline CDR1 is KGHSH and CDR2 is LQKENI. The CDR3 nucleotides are TGTGCCAGCTCACCCGGACAGGAACTAACCACTGAAGCTTTCTTT. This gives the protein CASSPGQELTTEAFF.

The CDR3 here is CASSFGGVNTGELFF. Here the CDR3 DNA reads TGCGCCAGCAGCTTCGGGGGGGTCAACACCGGGGAGCTGTTTTTT. The genes are TRBV5-1 and TRBJ2-2; 8 nucleotides agree with TRBD2. Germline V gives CDR1 SGHRS, CDR2 YFSETQ. Trimming removed 2 bases from V and 2 bases from J; junction bases left unmatched: 2. This CDR3 comprises 15 residues. The full variable domain, its missing parts supplied by reference TRBV5-1 and TRBJ2-2, is KAGVTQTPRYLIKTRGQQVTLSCSPISGHRSVSWYQQTPGQGLQFLFEYFSETQRNKGNFPGRFSGRQFSNSRSEMNVSTLELGDSALYLCASSFGGVNTGELFFGEGSRLTVL.

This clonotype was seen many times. The CDR3 reads CASSAGFLKPQHF. In DNA form, the CDR3 reads TGTGCCAGCAGTGCCGGGTTCCTCAAGCCCCAGCATTTT. The V call is TRBV2, the J call TRBJ1-5; D is unclear. There are 13 residues in the CDR3. Germline CDR1 is SNHLY and CDR2 is FYNNEI. V lost 4 bases, J lost 8 bases, and 12 bases lay in between.

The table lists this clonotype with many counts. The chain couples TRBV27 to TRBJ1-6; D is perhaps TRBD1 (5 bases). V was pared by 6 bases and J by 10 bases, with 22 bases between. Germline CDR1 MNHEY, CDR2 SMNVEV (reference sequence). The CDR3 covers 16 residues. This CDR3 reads CASSKNDQGVGSPLHF. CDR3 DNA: TGTGCCAGCAGCAAAAATGACCAGGGAGTTGGGTCACCCCTCCACTTT.

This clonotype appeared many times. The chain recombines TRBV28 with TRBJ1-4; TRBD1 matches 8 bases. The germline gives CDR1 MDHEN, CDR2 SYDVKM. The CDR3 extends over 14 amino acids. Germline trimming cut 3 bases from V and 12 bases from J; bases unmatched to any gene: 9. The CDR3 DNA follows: TGTGCCAGCAGTTTCAAACAGGGGGTTATGGAACTGTTTTTT. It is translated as CASSFKQGVMELFF.